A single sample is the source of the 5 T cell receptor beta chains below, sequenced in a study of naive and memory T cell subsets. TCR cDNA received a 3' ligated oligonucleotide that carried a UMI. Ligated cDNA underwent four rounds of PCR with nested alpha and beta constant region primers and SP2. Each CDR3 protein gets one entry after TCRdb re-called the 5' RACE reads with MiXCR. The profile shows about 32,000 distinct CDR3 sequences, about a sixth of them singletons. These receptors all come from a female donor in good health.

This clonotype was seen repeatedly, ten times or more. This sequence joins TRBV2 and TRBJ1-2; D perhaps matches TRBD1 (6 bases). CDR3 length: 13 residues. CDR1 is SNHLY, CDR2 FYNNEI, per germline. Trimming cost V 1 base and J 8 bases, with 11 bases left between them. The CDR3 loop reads CASSEDDRFGYTF. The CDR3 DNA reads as TGTGCCAGCAGTGAAGACGACAGGTTCGGCTACACCTTC.

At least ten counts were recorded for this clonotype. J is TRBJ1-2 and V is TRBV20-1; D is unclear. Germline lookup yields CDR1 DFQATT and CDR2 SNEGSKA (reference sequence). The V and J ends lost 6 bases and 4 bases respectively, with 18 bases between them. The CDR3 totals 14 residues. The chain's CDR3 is CSAPDGERSYGYTF. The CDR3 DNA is TGCAGTGCCCCAGATGGGGAACGGTCCTATGGCTACACCTTC.

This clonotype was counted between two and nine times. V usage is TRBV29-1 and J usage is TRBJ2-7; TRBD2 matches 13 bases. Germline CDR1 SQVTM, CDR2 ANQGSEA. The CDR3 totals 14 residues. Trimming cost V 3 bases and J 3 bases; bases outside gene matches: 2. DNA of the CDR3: TGCAGCGTTGAGTGGACTAGCGGGGGCTACGAGCAGTACTTC. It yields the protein CSVEWTSGGYEQYF.

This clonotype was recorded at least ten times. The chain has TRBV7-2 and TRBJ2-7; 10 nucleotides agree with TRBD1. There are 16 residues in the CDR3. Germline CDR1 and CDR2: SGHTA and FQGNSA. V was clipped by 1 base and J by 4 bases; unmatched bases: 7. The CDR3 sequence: CASSLVIGDRGYEQYF. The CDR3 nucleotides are TGTGCCAGCAGCTTAGTCATCGGGGACAGGGGTTACGAGCAGTACTTC.

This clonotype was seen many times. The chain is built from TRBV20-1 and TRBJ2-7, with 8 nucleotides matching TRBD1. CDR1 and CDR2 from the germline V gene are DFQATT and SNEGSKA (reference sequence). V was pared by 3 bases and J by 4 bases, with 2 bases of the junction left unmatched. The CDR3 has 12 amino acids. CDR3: CSARTGVYEQYF. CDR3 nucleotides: TGCAGTGCTAGGACAGGGGTTTACGAGCAGTACTTC.